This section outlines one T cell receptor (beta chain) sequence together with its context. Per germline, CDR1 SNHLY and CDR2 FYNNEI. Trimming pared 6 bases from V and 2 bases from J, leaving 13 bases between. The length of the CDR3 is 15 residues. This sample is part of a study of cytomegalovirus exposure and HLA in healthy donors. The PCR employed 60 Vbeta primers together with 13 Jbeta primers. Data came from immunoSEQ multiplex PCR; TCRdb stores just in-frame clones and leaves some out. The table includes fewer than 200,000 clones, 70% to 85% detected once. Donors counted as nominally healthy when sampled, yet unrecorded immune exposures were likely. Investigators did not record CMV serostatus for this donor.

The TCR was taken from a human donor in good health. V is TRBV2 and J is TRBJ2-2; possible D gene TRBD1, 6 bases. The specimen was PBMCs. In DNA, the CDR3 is TGTGCCAGCAGCCAATTGGACAGCAACACCGGGGAGCTGTTTTTT. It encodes CASSQLDSNTGELFF.